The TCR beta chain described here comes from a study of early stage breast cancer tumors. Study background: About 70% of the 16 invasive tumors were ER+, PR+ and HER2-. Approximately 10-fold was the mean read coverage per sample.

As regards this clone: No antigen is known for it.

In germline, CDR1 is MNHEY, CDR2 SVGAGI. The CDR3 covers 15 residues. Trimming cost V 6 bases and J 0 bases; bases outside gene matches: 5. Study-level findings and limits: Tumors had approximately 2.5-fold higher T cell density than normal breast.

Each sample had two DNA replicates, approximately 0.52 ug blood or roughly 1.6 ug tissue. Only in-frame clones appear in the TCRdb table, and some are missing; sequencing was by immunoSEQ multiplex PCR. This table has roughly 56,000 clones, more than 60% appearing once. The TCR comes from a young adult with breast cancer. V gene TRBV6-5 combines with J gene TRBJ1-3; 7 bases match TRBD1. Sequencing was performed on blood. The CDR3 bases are TGTGCCAGCAGCCGGACAGGCGACTCTGGAAACACCATATATTTT. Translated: CASSRTGDSGNTIYF.